This TCR beta chain was recorded in a study of T cell repertoires in cytomegalovirus infection. Study-wide background: Both a matching HLA type and CMV infection were indicated by public TCR beta signatures. Overall study findings and caveats: HLA-C-restricted CMV clonotypes gave the most frequent clonotype in two of eight donors. Cumulative frequency of public TCR beta families picked out carriers of CMV plus the relevant HLA.

Ten or more counts support this clonotype. Antigen specificity is unknown. Trimming left V 5 bases short and J 14 bases short, with 18 bases between. The CDR3 has 12 amino acids. TCRdb fed the reads into MiXCR, producing one record per CDR3 protein. This sample carries around 450,000 distinct CDR3 sequences, roughly 30% of them seen once, and the ten largest clones take roughly an eighth. The clonotype was recovered from a human donor in good health (CMV status not recorded). Some clones in this sample may be carry-over from other donors' samples. Sequencing was carried out using PBMCs. V and J are TRBV12-3 or TRBV12-4 and TRBJ1-2, with D possibly being TRBD1 (6 bases). CDR3 protein: CASSHRDTVITF. The CDR3 DNA sequence: TGTGCCAGCAGTCACCGGGACACCGTCATAACCTTC.